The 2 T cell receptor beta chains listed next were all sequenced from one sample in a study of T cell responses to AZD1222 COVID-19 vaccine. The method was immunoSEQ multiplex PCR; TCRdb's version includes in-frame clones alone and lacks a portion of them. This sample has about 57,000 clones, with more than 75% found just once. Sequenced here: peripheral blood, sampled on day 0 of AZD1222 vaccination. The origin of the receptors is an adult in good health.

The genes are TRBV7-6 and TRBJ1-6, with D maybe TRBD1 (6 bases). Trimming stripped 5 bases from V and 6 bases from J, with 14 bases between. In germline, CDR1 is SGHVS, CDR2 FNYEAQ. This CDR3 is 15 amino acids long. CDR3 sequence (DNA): TGTGCCAGCAGCGGGACACCCGAACTTAATTCACCCCTCCACTTT. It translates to CASSGTPELNSPLHF.

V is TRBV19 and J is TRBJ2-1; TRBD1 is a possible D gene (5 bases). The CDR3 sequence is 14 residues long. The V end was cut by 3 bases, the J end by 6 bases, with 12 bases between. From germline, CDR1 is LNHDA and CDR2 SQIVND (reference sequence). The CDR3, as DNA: TGTGCCAGTAGTATCCAACCTGACAGCAATGAGCAGTTCTTC. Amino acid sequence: CASSIQPDSNEQFF.